The next 7 T cell receptor beta chains were all read from a single sample in a study of CD8 T cells in Susac syndrome. An amount of RNA that ranged from roughly 0.5 to 1 ug was reverse transcribed with random hexamers. TCRdb recomputed calls from the immunoSEQ multiplex PCR reads with MiXCR, one row per CDR3 protein. Of about 130,000 distinct CDR3 sequences in the sample, under 95% were seen once. Specimen: CD8+ T cells from PBMCs. The receptors derive from a human donor with multiple sclerosis.

The gene calls are TRBV13 and TRBJ1-2; D unresolved. Trimming stripped 5 bases from V and 6 bases from J, with 19 bases between. Germline-derived CDR1 and CDR2 are PRHDT and FYEKMQ (reference sequence). This CDR3 has 15 amino acids. CDR3 region: CASSPPEGEGHGYTF. CDR3 in DNA: TGTGCCAGCAGCCCCCCCGAGGGAGAAGGACATGGCTACACCTTC.

The rearrangement joins TRBV19 to TRBJ2-2; 7 bases fit TRBD2. Germline V CDR1 and CDR2: LNHDA, SQIVND (reference sequence). The CDR3 spans 12 residues. Trimming cost V 8 bases and J 7 bases; bases outside gene matches: 4. This chain's CDR3 is CASFPGGGELFF. CDR3 nucleotide sequence: TGTGCCAGTTTCCCGGGGGGCGGGGAGCTGTTTTTT.

This chain links TRBV30 with TRBJ2-2, with 8 bases identical to TRBD2. Germline CDR1 is GTSNPN and CDR2 is SVGIG (reference sequence). This CDR3 is 17 amino acids long. Unmatched junction bases numbered 12, after V lost 1 base and J lost 5 bases. CDR3 sequence (DNA): TGTGCCTGGAGTGGTGTAACGGGAGGGCCGGGGACCGGGGAGCTGTTTTTT. It specifies CAWSGVTGGPGTGELFF.

The CDR3 nucleotides read TGTGCCAGCAGTTCTGATAGCGGAGCACAAGATACGCAGTATTTT. It encodes CASSSDSGAQDTQYF. The rearrangement uses TRBV27 and TRBJ2-3; possibly TRBD2 for D (6 bases). CDR1 and CDR2 (germline): MNHEY, SMNVEV (reference sequence). The CDR3 is 15 amino acids. Trimming pared 4 bases from V and 5 bases from J, leaving 16 bases between.

The chain carries TRBV28 and TRBJ2-7, with TRBD1 matching 9 bases. The CDR3 covers 15 residues. V gave up 2 bases and J gave up 4 bases; unmatched junction bases: 6. The germline V gene encodes CDR1 MDHEN and CDR2 SYDVKM. CDR3 in amino acids: CASSLPWTGVYEQYF. The CDR3 coding sequence is TGTGCCAGCAGTTTACCCTGGACAGGGGTTTACGAGCAGTACTTC. The whole variable domain, filled in from reference TRBV28 and TRBJ2-7, reads DVKVTQSSRYLVKRTGEKVFLECVQDMDHENMFWYRQDPGLGLRLIYFSYDVKMKEKGDIPEGYSVSREKKERFSLILESASTNQTSMYLCASSLPWTGVYEQYFGPGTRLTVT.

This clonotype was counted a single time. This rearrangement joins TRBV19 to TRBJ1-3; possibly TRBD1 for D (5 bases). The V end was cut by 5 bases, the J end by 6 bases, with 14 bases between. From germline, CDR1 is LNHDA and CDR2 SQIVND (reference sequence). This CDR3 comprises 14 residues. Here the CDR3 DNA reads TGTGCCAGTAGTGCGGGGCTCACGGCAAACACCATATATTTT. This encodes CASSAGLTANTIYF.

The chain recombines TRBV30 with TRBJ2-7; 9 nucleotides agree with TRBD1. Germline CDR1 and CDR2: GTSNPN and SVGIG (reference sequence). The CDR3 consists of 14 residues. V was pared by 6 bases and J by 5 bases, with 11 bases of the junction left unmatched. CDR3 residues: CACFRTGVIDEQYF. The CDR3 DNA is TGTGCCTGCTTCAGGACAGGGGTCATCGACGAGCAGTACTTC.